The source of this T cell receptor (beta chain) is a study of blood T cell repertoires in COVID-19. Study-wide context: From the United States, Italy and Spain came samples of acute and convalescent COVID-19. PBMCs, B-cell-depleted T cells, or T cells were the source of the cDNA or gDNA that made up the material.

V lost 1 base, J lost 2 bases, and 9 bases lay in between. Germline CDR1 SGHVS, CDR2 FQNEAQ. CDR3 length: 14 amino acids. In the authors' workflow: From reference gene primer amplification, estimates of nucleated cell counts were derived. Clones were sequenced by immunoSEQ multiplex PCR, and TCRdb holds only the in-frame ones, with some missing. The V and J calls and clone size were taken over from that table, and D and trimming were inferred from the DNA. The top ten clones hold 2.5% to 3.5% of a sample with 200,000 to 250,000 clones, about 88% of them seen once. The sample taken for sequencing was peripheral blood. The TCR was taken from a woman aged 55-70 years with acute or convalescent COVID-19. The chain joins TRBV7-8 to TRBJ2-7; D is undetermined. The CDR3 spells CASSLGQAPYEQYF. CDR3 DNA sequence: TGTGCCAGCAGCTTAGGGCAGGCGCCCTACGAGCAGTACTTC. Together with reference TRBV7-8 and TRBJ2-7, the CDR3 gives the full variable domain: GAGVSQSPRYKVAKRGQDVALRCDPISGHVSLFWYQQALGQGPEFLTYFQNEAQLDKSGLPSDRFFAERPEGSVSTLKIQRTQQEDSAVYLCASSLGQAPYEQYFGPGTRLTVT.